The 5 T cell receptor beta chains reported below all come from one sample, sequenced in a study of T cell responses to AZD1222 COVID-19 vaccine. Assay used: immunoSEQ multiplex PCR; TCRdb lists only in-frame clones, some missing. The data hold 170,000 or so clones, with about 90% observed a single time. The sample consisted of peripheral blood, taken on day 0 of AZD1222 vaccination. These receptors were collected from an adult in good health.

V usage is TRBV6-5 and J usage is TRBJ1-5; weak D call: TRBD1 (6 bases). This CDR3 is built from 13 residues. Trimming took off 6 bases at V and 5 bases at J, with 11 bases between the two ends. Germline V gene sequence: CDR1 MNHEY, CDR2 SVGAGI. The CDR3 bases are TGTGCCAGCAGAAGGGACAACGATCAGCCCCAGCATTTT. It translates to CASRRDNDQPQHF.

In this sample, this clone turned up a few times. V gene TRBV19 combines with J gene TRBJ2-1; no clear D. The CDR3 runs to 13 residues. V was clipped by 6 bases and J by 0 bases, with 6 bases between them. Germline V gives CDR1 LNHDA, CDR2 SQIVND (reference sequence). DNA of the CDR3: TGTGCCAGTAGCCAGAGCTCCTACAATGAGCAGTTCTTC. Translated: CASSQSSYNEQFF.

The rearrangement joins TRBV10-1 to TRBJ1-4; maybe TRBD1 (6 bases). This CDR3 is built from 15 residues. The V end lost 4 bases, the J end lost 0 bases, and 9 bases lay between the germline ends. CDR1 WNHNN and CDR2 SYGVQD come from the germline V gene (reference sequence). CDR3 DNA sequence: TGCGCCAGCAGTGCCCGACAGGCAACTAATGAAAAACTGTTTTTT. It specifies CASSARQATNEKLFF.

The V and J genes are TRBV29-1 and TRBJ2-7, with TRBD1 as a possible D gene (5 bases). V gave up 5 bases and J gave up 5 bases, with 16 bases separating them. There are 13 residues in the CDR3. Looked up from germline, CDR1 is SQVTM and CDR2 is ANQGSEA. The CDR3 is CSVFLQGGHEQYF. CDR3 in DNA: TGCAGCGTTTTCCTTCAGGGTGGCCACGAGCAGTACTTC.

This rearrangement joins TRBV19 to TRBJ1-1, with TRBD1 matching 7 bases. CDR1 is LNHDA and CDR2 is SQIVND in the germline V gene (reference sequence). The CDR3 totals 15 residues. The J segment lost 3 bases and the V segment lost 9 bases, leaving 13 bases of the junction unmatched. The CDR3 loop is CASYETGTWDTEAFF. CDR3 nucleotides: TGTGCCAGCTACGAGACAGGGACATGGGACACTGAAGCTTTCTTT.